The clone carrying this T cell receptor beta chain occurred a few times. Its antigen is unidentified. The PCR made use of 60 Vbeta and 13 Jbeta primers. Produced via immunoSEQ multiplex PCR; TCRdb's table is partial and in-frame only. Seen here are under 150,000 clones, roughly four fifths observed once, and the top ten hold around 14%. This record comes from a study of cytomegalovirus exposure and HLA in healthy donors. Not recorded for this donor was the CMV serostatus. The germline V gene encodes CDR1 SEHNR and CDR2 FQNEAQ (reference sequence). V dropped 4 bases and J dropped 4 bases, with 16 bases sitting between them. The CDR3 contains 16 residues. Regarding the study as a whole: TCR beta V- and J-gene trimming, according to a later analysis, was linked to a missense DCLRE1C variant.

Sequencing was carried out using PBMCs. The chain joins TRBV7-9 to TRBJ1-4, with no clear D. This receptor was taken from a human donor in good health. CDR3 sequence: CASSYSFPRFNEKLFF. The CDR3 DNA reads TGTGCCAGCAGCTACTCCTTTCCGCGATTTAATGAAAAACTGTTTTTT.